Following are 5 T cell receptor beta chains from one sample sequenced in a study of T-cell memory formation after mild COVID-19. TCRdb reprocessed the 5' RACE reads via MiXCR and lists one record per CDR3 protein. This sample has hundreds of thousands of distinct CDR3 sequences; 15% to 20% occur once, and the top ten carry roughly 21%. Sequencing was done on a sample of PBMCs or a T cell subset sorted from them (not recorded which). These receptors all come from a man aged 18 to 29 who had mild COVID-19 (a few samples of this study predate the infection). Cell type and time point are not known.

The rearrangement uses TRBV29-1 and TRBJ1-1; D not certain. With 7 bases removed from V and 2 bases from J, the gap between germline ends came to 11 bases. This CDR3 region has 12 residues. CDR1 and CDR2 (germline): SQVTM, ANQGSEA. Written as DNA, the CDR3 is TGCAGCGGGTCTCAAGCTAACACTGAAGCTTTCTTT. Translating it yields CSGSQANTEAFF.

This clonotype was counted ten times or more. The CDR3 loop reads CASSFSGLWETQYF. The CDR3 DNA sequence: TGCGCCAGCAGCTTTTCGGGACTATGGGAGACCCAGTACTTC. The chain carries TRBV5-1 and TRBJ2-5; 7 bases agree with TRBD2. V was clipped by 2 bases and J by 5 bases; unmatched bases: 6. Germline V gene lookup returns CDR1 SGHRS and CDR2 YFSETQ. This CDR3 is 14 amino acids long.

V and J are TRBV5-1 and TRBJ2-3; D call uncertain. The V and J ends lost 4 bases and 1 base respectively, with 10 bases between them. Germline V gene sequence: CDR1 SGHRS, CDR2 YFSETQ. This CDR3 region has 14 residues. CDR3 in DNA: TGCGCCAGCAGCGATACCGAGGGCACAGATACGCAGTATTTT. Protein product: CASSDTEGTDTQYF.

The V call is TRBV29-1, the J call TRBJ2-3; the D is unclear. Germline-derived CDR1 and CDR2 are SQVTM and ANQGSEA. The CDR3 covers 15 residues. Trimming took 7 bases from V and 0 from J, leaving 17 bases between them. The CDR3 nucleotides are TGCAGCGCCGAAGGGTCGAAAATTAGCACAGATACGCAGTATTTT. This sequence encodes CSAEGSKISTDTQYF.

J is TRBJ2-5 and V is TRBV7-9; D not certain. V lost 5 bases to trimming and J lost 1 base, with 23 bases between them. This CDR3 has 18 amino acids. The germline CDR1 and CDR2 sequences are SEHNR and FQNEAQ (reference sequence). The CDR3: CASSNTWGTDQFQETQYF. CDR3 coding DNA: TGTGCCAGCAGCAACACATGGGGAACCGATCAATTCCAAGAGACCCAGTACTTC.